A single sample gave rise to the 32 T cell receptor beta chains below, sequenced in a study of cytomegalovirus exposure and HLA in healthy donors. A multiplex PCR was run with 60 Vbeta primers and 13 Jbeta primers. Method: immunoSEQ multiplex PCR; TCRdb's copy keeps in-frame clones and lacks some. The sample holds approximately 190,000 clones, around four fifths seen once. Material for sequencing was PBMCs. Source of these receptors: a woman between 18 and 29 years old in good health and CMV-seronegative.

This clone appeared a single time. The chain is built from TRBV7-9 and TRBJ1-1; perhaps TRBD1 as D (5 bases). Germline V gene sequence: CDR1 SEHNR, CDR2 FQNEAQ (reference sequence). CDR3 size: 14 residues. The germline V and J ends were trimmed by 5 bases and 6 bases, with 16 bases remaining between them. The CDR3 is CASSSMGGWAEAFF. The CDR3, as DNA: TGTGCCAGCAGCAGCATGGGGGGATGGGCTGAAGCTTTCTTT.

The J gene is TRBJ2-7, the V gene TRBV19; a weak D match, TRBD1 (5 bases). Germline V CDR1 and CDR2: LNHDA, SQIVND (reference sequence). V lost 1 base to trimming and J lost 5 bases, with 12 bases between them. The CDR3 sequence is 14 residues long. As DNA, the CDR3 is TGTGCCAGTAGTATAGTTGACAGCCTGGACGAGCAGTACTTC. Translated: CASSIVDSLDEQYF. The full variable domain, in which reference TRBV19 and TRBJ2-7 provide the parts outside the CDR3, is DGGITQSPKYLFRKEGQNVTLSCEQNLNHDAMYWYRQDPGQGLRLIYYSQIVNDFQKGDIAEGYSVSREKKESFPLTVTSAQKNPTAFYLCASSIVDSLDEQYFGPGTRLTVT.

The CDR3 is CASILAGHEQYF. In DNA form, the CDR3 reads TGTGCCAGCATACTAGCGGGGCACGAGCAGTACTTC. The chain is built from TRBV2 and TRBJ2-7, with 10 bases that match TRBD2. Germline CDR1 and CDR2: SNHLY and FYNNEI. The V gene end was trimmed by 7 bases and the J gene end by 5 bases; junction bases not matched to a gene: 2. The CDR3 is 12 amino acids. Full variable domain (rest looked up from reference TRBV2 and TRBJ2-7): EPEVTQTPSHQVTQMGQEVILRCVPISNHLYFYWYRQILGQKVEFLVSFYNNEISEKSEIFDDQFSVERPDGSNFTLKIRSTKLEDSAMYFCASILAGHEQYFGPGTRLTVT.

CDR3 DNA: TGTGCCAGTAGCGGGACTAGCGGGGTGAGCGGGGAGCTGTTTTTT. This codes for CASSGTSGVSGELFF. The V call is TRBV19, the J call TRBJ2-2; 13 positions agree with TRBD2. CDR3 size: 15 residues. Germline CDR1 and CDR2: LNHDA and SQIVND (reference sequence). V trimming: 6 bases; J trimming: 7 bases; junction bases outside the gene matches: 5.

The chain has TRBV5-5 and TRBJ1-2, with 7 nucleotides matching TRBD1. J lost 5 bases, V lost 4 bases, and 20 bases had no gene match. CDR1 is SGHKS and CDR2 is YYEKEE in the germline V gene (reference sequence). CDR3 length equals 18 residues. CDR3: CASSQTTSGTASFYGYTF. CDR3 DNA: TGTGCCAGCAGCCAAACAACCTCCGGGACAGCCTCCTTTTATGGCTACACCTTC.

The chain couples TRBV9 to TRBJ1-1; D gene uncertain. The CDR3 runs to 13 residues. The germline gives CDR1 SGDLS, CDR2 YYNGEE. V lost 3 bases and J 5 bases, leaving 11 bases between the germline ends. The CDR3 nucleotides are TGTGCCAGCAGCGCACCTTCAGGTACTGAAGCTTTCTTT. Its translation is CASSAPSGTEAFF.

This chain connects TRBV27 to TRBJ1-3; D unclear. V was clipped by 6 bases and J by 0 bases, with 12 bases between them. This CDR3 is built from 15 residues. Germline-derived CDR1 and CDR2 are MNHEY and SMNVEV (reference sequence). CDR3 DNA: TGTGCCAGCAGGCCAACGGGGTACTCTGGAAACACCATATATTTT. Its protein product is CASRPTGYSGNTIYF.

The chain employs TRBV6-5 and TRBJ2-7; weak D call: TRBD1 (6 bases). The CDR3 length is 14 residues. The V gene's germline CDR1 is MNHEY and CDR2 SVGAGI. The V and J ends lost 5 bases and 7 bases respectively, with 18 bases between them. CDR3 loop: CASSRLQLQGEQYF. The CDR3 bases are TGTGCCAGCAGTCGCCTACAGCTCCAGGGGGAGCAGTACTTC.

The CDR3 protein is CTSSGQGRLSNQPQHF. The CDR3 bases are TGCACCAGCAGCGGACAGGGGAGGTTGAGCAATCAGCCCCAGCATTTT. The chain joins TRBV1 to TRBJ1-5; the tabulated D call, TRBD1, remains unverified against the DNA. TRBV1 is a known pseudogene. The CDR3 spans 16 residues.

This chain links TRBV6-6 with TRBJ2-3; no clear D. In germline, CDR1 is MNHNY, CDR2 SVGAGI (reference sequence). Deletions cut 2 bases from V and 3 bases from J, with 6 bases between. The CDR3 sequence is 13 residues long. The DNA for the CDR3 is TGTGCCAGCAGTTACGTCCGGACAGATACGCAGTATTTT. Its protein is CASSYVRTDTQYF.

This sequence joins TRBV7-2 and TRBJ2-7; 10 positions agree with TRBD1. There are 15 residues in the CDR3. V shed 5 bases and J 6 bases; nucleotides not matched to a gene: 10. Germline CDR1 reads SGHTA; CDR2 reads FQGNSA. The CDR3 spells CASSPVGTGAREQYF. DNA of the CDR3: TGTGCCAGCAGCCCAGTCGGGACAGGGGCTCGCGAGCAGTACTTC.

The CDR3 DNA reads as TGTGCCAGCAGTTTCCTAGTCAGCTCCTACGAGCAGTACTTC. This sequence encodes CASSFLVSSYEQYF. The rearrangement uses TRBV2 and TRBJ2-7; D remains unclear. V lost 5 bases, J lost 0 bases, and 11 bases lay in between. This CDR3 contains 14 residues. Germline CDR1 and CDR2: SNHLY and FYNNEI.

The genes are TRBV6-5 and TRBJ2-5, with D perhaps matching TRBD1 (5 bases). Germline lookup yields CDR1 MNHEY and CDR2 SVGAGI. The CDR3 covers 14 residues. V lost 6 bases, J lost 3 bases, and 14 bases lay in between. CDR3 sequence reads: CASSPAVGEETQYF. CDR3 DNA sequence: TGTGCCAGCAGCCCCGCTGTAGGGGAAGAGACCCAGTACTTC.

The chain links TRBV19 to TRBJ2-1; D is perhaps TRBD2 (5 bases). The CDR3 totals 15 residues. Germline CDR1 is LNHDA and CDR2 is SQIVND (reference sequence). Trimming removed 1 base from V and 8 bases from J, with 15 bases in between. CDR3 in amino acids: CASSIANSRAHEQFF. The CDR3 coding sequence is TGTGCCAGTAGTATAGCGAACTCGAGGGCCCATGAGCAGTTCTTC.

The CDR3 protein is CASSLARNTEAFF. CDR3 coding DNA: TGTGCCAGCAGCTTAGCGCGGAACACTGAAGCTTTCTTT. The chain carries TRBV11-3 and TRBJ1-1; no firm D call. Germline values: CDR1 SGHNT, CDR2 YENEEA. V gave up 1 base and J gave up 1 base, with 4 bases separating them. The CDR3 spans 13 residues.

CDR3 sequence reads: CASSSGGFEQFF. The CDR3 DNA reads as TGTGCCAGCAGCTCAGGGGGGTTTGAGCAGTTCTTC. This chain joins TRBV7-8 and TRBJ2-1; TRBD1 is a possible D gene (7 bases). The CDR3 is 12 amino acids. CDR1 and CDR2 (germline): SGHVS, FQNEAQ. V was trimmed by 4 bases and J by 9 bases, leaving 10 bases between them.

This clone was counted only a few times. This sequence joins TRBV18 and TRBJ2-2; tentative D call: TRBD2 (5 bases). V lost 0 bases, J lost 6 bases, and 8 bases lay in between. CDR1 is KGHSH, CDR2 LQKENI, per germline. CDR3 size: 14 residues. CDR3 DNA sequence: TGTGCCAGCTCACCACCGATGCGGGCCGGGGAGCTGTTTTTT. Translating gives CASSPPMRAGELFF.

The gene calls are TRBV6-4 and TRBJ2-2, with D possibly matching TRBD1 (5 bases). The ends were cut back, 7 bases at V and 5 bases at J, with 20 bases in the middle. The CDR3 extends over 16 amino acids. CDR1 is MRHNA, CDR2 SNTAGT, per germline. CDR3 amino acids: CASTPEARRQTGELFF. The CDR3 region has the DNA TGTGCCAGCACACCCGAAGCCCGTCGACAGACCGGGGAGCTGTTTTTT.

The CDR3 DNA follows: TGTGCCAGCACTCTAGATTCGAACACCGGGGAGCTGTTTTTT. It encodes CASTLDSNTGELFF. This chain connects TRBV28 to TRBJ2-2; D is undetermined. CDR3 length equals 14 residues. Trimming shortened V by 7 bases and J by 0 bases, and 9 bases separated the two germline ends. Looked up from germline, CDR1 is MDHEN and CDR2 is SYDVKM.

The rearrangement uses TRBV4-2 and TRBJ1-2; a possible D gene is TRBD1 (5 bases). This CDR3 region has 13 residues. V was cut by 1 base and J by 6 bases, with 9 bases left in between. The germline CDR1 and CDR2 sequences are LGHNA and YNFKEQ. This CDR3 is CASSQVTRDGYTF. The CDR3 bases are TGTGCCAGCAGCCAAGTGACCAGGGATGGCTACACCTTC.

This clone has just one count. The rearrangement uses TRBV19 and TRBJ1-2, with D possibly being TRBD1 (5 bases). Germline loops: CDR1 LNHDA, CDR2 SQIVND (reference sequence). The V and J ends lost 3 bases and 5 bases respectively, with 10 bases between them. The CDR3 loop spans 13 amino acids. CDR3 sequence reads: CASSIGRVYGYTF. CDR3 coding DNA: TGTGCCAGTAGTATCGGCAGGGTTTATGGCTACACCTTC.

J is TRBJ1-2 and V is TRBV6-6; 12 nucleotides line up with TRBD1. CDR3 size: 14 residues. Germline CDR1 is MNHNY and CDR2 is SVGAGI (reference sequence). With 6 bases clipped from V and 2 bases from J, the junction kept 1 base outside the gene matches. CDR3 region: CASSGTGGNYGYTF. The CDR3 bases are TGTGCCAGCAGCGGGACAGGGGGCAACTATGGCTACACCTTC.

The V and J genes are TRBV11-2 and TRBJ2-5, with 10 nucleotides matching TRBD1. The CDR3 sequence is 14 residues long. The germline gives CDR1 SGHAT, CDR2 FQNNGV. The V gene end was trimmed by 5 bases and the J gene end by 5 bases; junction bases not matched to a gene: 5. CDR3 residues: CASSLGTGVETQYF. The CDR3 coding sequence is TGTGCCAGCAGCCTTGGGACAGGGGTGGAGACCCAGTACTTC.

This clone was observed once. This chain connects TRBV9 to TRBJ2-1, with TRBD2 matching 12 bases. Germline loops: CDR1 SGDLS, CDR2 YYNGEE. The CDR3 spans 16 residues. V gave up 0 bases and J gave up 4 bases; unmatched junction bases: 2. CDR3 residues: CASSVETSGGYNEQFF. In nucleotides, the CDR3 is TGTGCCAGCAGCGTAGAGACTAGCGGGGGATACAATGAGCAGTTCTTC.

Notes on this clone: At one of its ends the junction is not consistent with the germline gene, which may arise from a read error. The chain combines TRBV5-4 with TRBJ2-7, with a tentative D call TRBD2 (6 bases). The CDR3 runs to 15 residues. Germline values: CDR1 SGHNT, CDR2 YYREEE (reference sequence). CDR3 in DNA: TGTGCCAGCAGCTTCTTCGGGGATCCGGGACTTCGAACGCCTTTC. Translated, it gives CASSFFGDPGLRTPF.

The V and J genes are TRBV15 and TRBJ2-3, with 9 bases matching TRBD2. The CDR3 sequence is 15 residues long. V shed 1 base and J 6 bases; nucleotides not matched to a gene: 5. Germline V lookup: CDR1 LNHNV, CDR2 YYDKDF (reference sequence). The CDR3: CATSRVSGGLDTQYF. The CDR3 DNA is TGTGCCACCAGCAGAGTAAGCGGGGGGCTGGATACGCAGTATTTT.

This clone was recorded once. The chain uses TRBV5-1 and TRBJ1-1, with D possibly being TRBD1 (5 bases). CDR1 is SGHRS, CDR2 YFSETQ, per germline. The ends were cut back, 3 bases at V and 2 bases at J, with 11 bases in the middle. This CDR3 has 14 residues. CDR3 DNA: TGCGCCAGCAGCTCAGGTCAGGGAAACACTGAAGCTTTCTTT. This gives the protein CASSSGQGNTEAFF.

This clone was recorded a few times. The gene calls are TRBV11-2 and TRBJ2-1; 13 bases map to TRBD2. The V segment lost 1 base and the J segment 5 bases; nucleotides outside the gene matches: 5. Germline V gives CDR1 SGHAT, CDR2 FQNNGV. The CDR3 contains 17 residues. CDR3 bases: TGTGCCAGCAGCTTAGGCTATGGGACTAGCGGGGACAATGAGCAGTTCTTC. Protein: CASSLGYGTSGDNEQFF.

The gene calls are TRBV12-5 and TRBJ1-1; D may be TRBD1 (6 bases). Germline lookup yields CDR1 LGHNT and CDR2 FRNRAP. The germline V and J ends were trimmed by 6 bases and 3 bases, with 17 bases remaining between them. This CDR3 is built from 15 residues. CDR3 in DNA: TGTGCTAGTGGGCGGGGGTTAAGACAGGACACTGAAGCTTTCTTT. Residues: CASGRGLRQDTEAFF. The full variable domain, with the rest looked up from reference TRBV12-5 and TRBJ1-1, is DARVTQTPRHKVTEMGQEVTMRCQPILGHNTVFWYRQTMMQGLELLAYFRNRAPLDDSGMPKDRFSAEMPDATLATLKIQPSEPRDSAVYFCASGRGLRQDTEAFFGQGTRLTVV.

The chain uses TRBV5-1 and TRBJ2-7; TRBD1 matches at 10 bases. CDR1 and CDR2 from the germline V gene are SGHRS and YFSETQ. This CDR3 is 14 amino acids long. V trimming: 4 bases; J trimming: 5 bases; junction bases outside the gene matches: 6. DNA for the CDR3: TGCGCCAGCAGCACCGACAGGGGGCACGACGAGCAGTACTTC. Translated, it gives CASSTDRGHDEQYF.

This rearrangement joins TRBV25-1 to TRBJ2-7; 7 positions agree with TRBD2. The V gene end was trimmed by 8 bases and the J gene end by 1 base; junction bases not matched to a gene: 2. Germline V CDR1 and CDR2: MGHDK, SYGVNS. The CDR3 runs 12 residues. The chain's CDR3 is CASAGESYEQYF. The CDR3 DNA reads TGTGCCAGCGCGGGGGAGTCCTACGAGCAGTACTTC.

The chain carries TRBV7-9 and TRBJ2-7; 10 bases agree with TRBD2. The germline CDR1 and CDR2 sequences are SEHNR and FQNEAQ (reference sequence). With 5 bases clipped from V and 7 bases from J, the junction kept 11 bases outside the gene matches. CDR3 size: 15 residues. CDR3 nucleotides: TGTGCCAGCAGCCCCCCGGGGCTAGCGGGAGCAGAGCAGTACTTC. Its translation is CASSPPGLAGAEQYF.